The TCR beta chain under discussion was sequenced for a study of PD-1 and CTLA-4 blockade in melanoma. This table comes from immunoSEQ multiplex PCR, and its TCRdb copy is limited to in-frame clones, with some not included. Here the sample spans nearly 30,000 clones, 85% to 90% being singletons. CDR1 MNHEY and CDR2 SMNVEV come from the germline V gene (reference sequence). The CDR3 totals 17 residues. The V gene lost 7 bases and the J gene lost 0 bases, with 19 bases spanning the gap. This rearrangement joins TRBV27 to TRBJ2-1; no firm D call. Sequencing used CD8+ T cells from peripheral blood, obtained before anti-PD-1 treatment. The sequence derives from a human donor with melanoma. CDR3 DNA sequence: TGTGCCAGCACCCGTTACTACGCGCCCAGCTCCTACAATGAGCAGTTCTTC. Encoded protein: CASTRYYAPSSYNEQFF.